The 14 T cell receptor beta chains listed next were all sequenced from one sample in a study of response to subunit inactivated influenza vaccine. TCRdb independently ran MiXCR on the RT-PCR reads; one entry per CDR3 protein. This sample has some 850,000 distinct CDR3 sequences, with around a sixth found just once. Material: PBMCs from blood, obtained approximately 5 days after vaccination. Every receptor here comes from a man aged 50 to 60 who received an inactivated influenza vaccine.

The gene calls are TRBV6-1 and TRBJ2-5; a weak D match, TRBD2 (6 bases). Germline V CDR1 and CDR2: MNHNS, SASEGT. Between the trimmed V and J ends, which lost 0 bases and 2 bases, there was a span of 13 bases. CDR3 length: 16 residues. The CDR3 DNA is TGTGCCAGCAGTGAAGCGGGACCGACTAGGCAAGAGACCCAGTACTTC. Translating gives CASSEAGPTRQETQYF.

The J gene is TRBJ2-3, the V gene TRBV20-1; TRBD2 matches 12 bases. There are 14 residues in the CDR3. Losses at the gene ends were 3 bases for V and 6 bases for J; bases not matched to a gene: 4. Germline V gene sequence: CDR1 DFQATT, CDR2 SNEGSKA (reference sequence). The CDR3: CSASPTSGGDTQYF. As DNA, the CDR3 is TGCAGTGCTAGTCCGACTAGCGGGGGTGATACGCAGTATTTT.

The table lists this clonotype with a few counts. The V call is TRBV27, the J call TRBJ2-5, with D hard to call. The CDR3 contains 13 residues. CDR1 and CDR2 from the germline V gene are MNHEY and SMNVEV (reference sequence). The germline V and J ends were trimmed by 0 bases and 0 bases, with 2 bases remaining between them. This CDR3 is CASSLSHQETQYF. The CDR3 DNA reads as TGTGCCAGCAGTTTATCCCACCAAGAGACCCAGTACTTC.

The V and J genes are TRBV18 and TRBJ2-1; D gene unclear. The CDR3 sequence is 16 residues long. Trimming removed 4 bases at V and 0 bases at J, with 13 bases between. Per germline, CDR1 KGHSH and CDR2 LQKENI. Written as DNA, the CDR3 is TGTGCCAGCTCACAGAGAGATTCGACCTCCTACAATGAGCAGTTCTTC. It codes for CASSQRDSTSYNEQFF.

A few counts support this clonotype. CDR3 sequence (DNA): TGTGCCAGCAGCCAAGAGGGGGTTAGAGAGACCCAGTACTTC. Its translation: CASSQEGVRETQYF. This rearrangement joins TRBV4-2 to TRBJ2-5; D might be TRBD1 or TRBD2, each matching 5 bases. Per the germline V gene, CDR1 is LGHNA and CDR2 is YNFKEQ. The CDR3 sequence is 14 residues long. With 0 bases removed from V and 4 bases from J, the gap between germline ends came to 9 bases.

The V and J genes are TRBV10-2 and TRBJ2-1; TRBD2 is a possible D gene (7 bases). V was trimmed by 6 bases and J by 4 bases, leaving 19 bases between them. Germline lookup yields CDR1 WSHSY and CDR2 SAAADI. The CDR3 is 16 residues long. CDR3 nucleotides: TGCGCCAGCAGCTTCCTGGCGGGGGCTATATACAATGAGCAGTTCTTC. Protein sequence: CASSFLAGAIYNEQFF.

The chain combines TRBV27 with TRBJ2-7, with D perhaps matching TRBD1 or TRBD2 (5 bases each). The CDR3 is 15 residues long. V was cut by 4 bases and J by 3 bases, with 16 bases left in between. Germline V CDR1 and CDR2: MNHEY, SMNVEV (reference sequence). The CDR3 region has the DNA TGTGCCAGCAGTTCCCTCCGGGACGGTAACTACGAGCAGTACTTC. Its protein is CASSSLRDGNYEQYF.

The CDR3: CSATTRTAQQFF. The CDR3 DNA sequence: TGCAGTGCTACTACCCGGACAGCCCAGCAGTTCTTC. V usage is TRBV20-1 and J usage is TRBJ2-1, with D tentatively TRBD1 (6 bases). The V gene lost 4 bases and the J gene lost 11 bases, with 15 bases spanning the gap. The germline V gene has CDR1 DFQATT and CDR2 SNEGSKA (reference sequence). CDR3 length: 12 amino acids.

This clonotype was observed a handful of times. The chain links TRBV25-1 to TRBJ2-5, with 7 bases fitting TRBD1. CDR3 size: 14 residues. Per germline, CDR1 MGHDK and CDR2 SYGVNS. The trim removed 4 bases at V and 2 bases at J, leaving 4 bases unmatched. CDR3 nucleotide sequence: TGTGCCAGCAGTGTAACAGGGGTGCAAGAGACCCAGTACTTC. Its translation is CASSVTGVQETQYF.

V usage is TRBV6-2 or TRBV6-3 and J usage is TRBJ1-1; perhaps TRBD1 as D (5 bases). The V gene's germline CDR1 is MNHEY and CDR2 SVGEGT. Trimming removed 4 bases from V and 6 bases from J, with 9 bases in between. CDR3 length equals 12 residues. CDR3 coding DNA: TGTGCCAGCAGTTTAGGGACCCCTGAAGCTTTCTTT. Residues: CASSLGTPEAFF.

This clonotype has a handful of counts. The gene calls are TRBV29-1 and TRBJ2-1; 7 bases are a match to TRBD2. There are 12 residues in the CDR3. V dropped 5 bases and J dropped 8; count of bases not matched to a gene: 6. The germline V gene encodes CDR1 SQVTM and CDR2 ANQGSEA. CDR3 loop: CSVLGAGDEQFF. The CDR3 DNA reads as TGCAGCGTTCTCGGGGCGGGAGATGAGCAGTTCTTC.

This clonotype was counted only a few times. The chain links TRBV7-3 to TRBJ2-1, with 13 bases fitting TRBD2. Germline values: CDR1 SGHTA, CDR2 FQGTGA. CDR3 size: 17 residues. Trimming cost V 5 bases and J 6 bases; bases outside gene matches: 10. This chain's CDR3 is CASSGTSGTGEGNEQFF. The CDR3 DNA is TGTGCCAGCAGCGGGACTAGCGGGACGGGGGAAGGCAATGAGCAGTTCTTC.

This clonotype was counted ten times or more. The chain joins TRBV7-6 to TRBJ2-1, with TRBD1 matching over 7 bases. Germline V CDR1 and CDR2: SGHVS, FNYEAQ. The CDR3 extends over 12 amino acids. The ends lost 8 bases at V and 2 bases at J; junction bases unmatched: 0. CDR3 DNA: TGTGCCAGCGGGACAGCCTACAATGAGCAGTTCTTC. The encoded protein is CASGTAYNEQFF.

This clonotype showed up just a few times. This rearrangement joins TRBV7-2 to TRBJ2-3, with 9 nucleotides matching TRBD2. Unmatched junction bases numbered 5, after V lost 5 bases and J lost 5 bases. Per germline, CDR1 SGHTA and CDR2 FQGNSA. The CDR3 sequence is 14 residues long. CDR3 sequence reads: CASSVSSGIDTQYF. The CDR3 nucleotides read TGTGCCAGCAGCGTGTCTAGCGGGATAGATACGCAGTATTTT.